A selection of T cell receptor beta chains follows, all from one sample in a study of blood T cell repertoires in COVID-19. The data were produced by immunoSEQ multiplex PCR, yet TCRdb's version contains in-frame clones alone and is incomplete. The profile covers roughly 700,000 clones, with 70% to 90% appearing a single time and roughly 0.25% taken by the ten largest. The specimen was peripheral blood. All receptors come from a woman aged 18-29 years with acute or convalescent COVID-19. Each CDR3 is given with its conserved first and last residue. D genes are given only for firm matches. Not all rows give a size; the values are once, few, many and, for expanded clones, a class.

size,J,V,D,DNA,CDR3
once,TRBJ2-1,TRBV6-1,.,TGTGCCAGCAGTGAAGCGCCGGACATCTACAATGAGCAGTTCTTC,CASSEAPDIYNEQFF
.,TRBJ2-7,TRBV21-1,.,TGTGCCAGCGGAGATACTCCGAGCCTCTACGAGCAGTACTTC,CASGDTPSLYEQYF
.,TRBJ1-4,TRBV2,.,TGTGCCAGCAGTAACAGAAGAAATGAAAAACTGTTTTTT,CASSNRRNEKLFF
.,TRBJ1-2,TRBV4-1,.,TGCGCCAGCAGCCAAGGCGACGGACAGCCCACAAACTATGGCTACACCTTC,CASSQGDGQPTNYGYTF
few,TRBJ1-1,TRBV25-1,TRBD1,TGTGCCAGCAGTGGGGACAGGGGAATGAACACTGAAGCTTTCTTT,CASSGDRGMNTEAFF
few,TRBJ1-6,TRBV5-8,.,TGTGCCAGCAGCTTGTTTCACAGGGTTAGAGGGTATAATTCACCCCTCCACTTT,CASSLFHRVRGYNSPLHF
.,TRBJ2-3,TRBV7-3,TRBD2,TGTGCCAGCAGCTTTTTGAGCGGGGGATCCACAGATACGCAGTATTTT,CASSFLSGGSTDTQYF
.,TRBJ2-1,TRBV11-2,TRBD1,TGTGCCAGCAGCCTCTCGAGACAGGGGTCCCACAATGAGCAGTTCTTC,CASSLSRQGSHNEQFF
.,TRBJ2-1,TRBV7-2,TRBD2,TGTGCCAGCAGCTCCGGACTAGCGGGGGGGCTAGCGTTGTTCTTC,CASSSGLAGGLALFF
few,TRBJ1-6,TRBV7-2,.,TGTGCCAGCAGCTTAGGGGAGGCCTATAATTCACCCCTCCACTTT,CASSLGEAYNSPLHF
.,TRBJ1-3,TRBV7-2,.,TGTGCCAGCAGCCCCGGGTCAGTCTCTGGAAACACCATATATTTT,CASSPGSVSGNTIYF
.,TRBJ1-5,TRBV28,.,TGTGCCACCACCCTTGGGGGGAAGGGGCCCCAGCATTTT,CATTLGGKGPQHF
.,TRBJ1-1,TRBV18,.,TGTGCCAGCTCACCGCAGGGACAGAACACTGAAGCTTTCTTT,CASSPQGQNTEAFF
.,TRBJ1-2,TRBV19,TRBD1,TGTGCCAGTAGAGATGATTTCGGGACAGGGGTCGGCTACACCTTC,CASRDDFGTGVGYTF
.,TRBJ1-2,TRBV6-5,TRBD1,TGTGCCAGCAGTTATTCCCGGGACAGAGGCTACACCTTC,CASSYSRDRGYTF
.,TRBJ1-4,TRBV5-1,TRBD1,TGCGCCAGCACCCCGTTAGGGACAGGGGGAGAAAAACTGTTTTTT,CASTPLGTGGEKLFF
.,TRBJ2-1,TRBV5-5,.,TGTGCCAGCAGCCCGGAAGGGCGGGACAGCAATGAGCAGTTCTTC,CASSPEGRDSNEQFF
.,TRBJ1-5,TRBV18,.,TGTGCCAGCTCACCAGGCAGGGTCAATCAGCCCCAGCATTTT,CASSPGRVNQPQHF
.,TRBJ2-7,TRBV18,.,TGTGCCAGCTCACCTGGGGACATTGGTTACGAGCAGTACTTC,CASSPGDIGYEQYF
.,TRBJ1-3,TRBV6-1,.,TGTGCCAGCAGTGAGGGAGGACTGATGGCCCGGAACACCATATATTTT,CASSEGGLMARNTIYF
.,TRBJ1-2,TRBV15,.,TGTGCCACCAGCAGGGTTGACTCATTGGTAGGCTACACCTTC,CATSRVDSLVGYTF
once,TRBJ2-7,TRBV24-1,.,TGTGCCACCGCGGCGGGCTCCCTCGAGCAGTACTTC,CATAAGSLEQYF
.,TRBJ2-4,TRBV19,TRBD2,TGTGCCAGTAGTCCGCCGGGGGGACCGGGTAGCATTCAGTACTTC,CASSPPGGPGSIQYF
.,TRBJ1-6,TRBV27,TRBD1,TGTGCCAGCAGTACGACAGGGGGCTTCAGGAATTCACCCCTCCACTTT,CASSTTGGFRNSPLHF
.,TRBJ2-7,TRBV28,.,TGTGCCAGCACTGGGGCGACCTACGAGCAGTACTTC,CASTGATYEQYF
.,TRBJ1-5,TRBV5-3,TRBD1,TGTGCCAGAAGCTTCAAAGCTGCCAGGGGGCTTGAAAGCAATCAGCCCCAGCATTTT,CARSFKAARGLESNQPQHF
.,TRBJ1-2,TRBV6-5,.,TGTGCCAGCAGTCGGGACATGGCTAACTATGGCTACACCTTC,CASSRDMANYGYTF
.,TRBJ1-2,TRBV14,TRBD1,TGTGCCAGCAGCCCACACGAAAGGACAGGTTCCAACTATGGCTACACCTTC,CASSPHERTGSNYGYTF
.,TRBJ1-4,TRBV4-1,TRBD1,TGCGCCAGCAGCCAAGAGCCCCCTAGGTCAGGGGGCCTTAATGAAAAACTGTTTTTT,CASSQEPPRSGGLNEKLFF
.,TRBJ2-3,TRBV10-3,.,TGTGCCATCAAAACACCTAGCACAGATACGCAGTATTTT,CAIKTPSTDTQYF
.,TRBJ1-2,TRBV10-3,TRBD1,TGTGCCATCAGAGGGACAGGAAGGGGCCATGGCTACACCTTC,CAIRGTGRGHGYTF
.,TRBJ1-1,TRBV28,.,TGTGCCAGCAGTTTTGAGGGCTCGAGCACTGAAGCTTTCTTT,CASSFEGSSTEAFF
.,TRBJ2-2,TRBV10-3,.,TGTGCCATCAGTGTTTCTGGGCCATCCACCGGGGAGCTGTTTTTT,CAISVSGPSTGELFF
.,TRBJ1-2,TRBV25-1,TRBD1,TGTGCCAGCAGTGAGGGGGCCAAGGGGGCGTACTATGGCTACACCTTC,CASSEGAKGAYYGYTF
.,TRBJ2-7,TRBV29-1,TRBD1,TGCAGCGCTGGGACAGGGTCGGGAACAAATAAGTACTTC,CSAGTGSGTNKYF
few,TRBJ2-3,TRBV6-2/TRBV6-3,TRBD2,TGTGCCAGCAGCCCAACTAGCGGGGGGACAGATACGCAGTATTTT,CASSPTSGGTDTQYF
.,TRBJ1-2,TRBV10-1,.,TGCGCCAGCACTTCAGGGGCGAAAGGCTACACCTTC,CASTSGAKGYTF
.,TRBJ1-1,TRBV19,.,TGTGCCAGTAGTATAGAACCAGGGGCCCCTGAAGCTTTCTTT,CASSIEPGAPEAFF
.,TRBJ1-2,TRBV4-1,TRBD1,TGCGCCAGCAGCCAAGATTCCGGCCCTTGGACAGGGGGTGGCTACACCTTC,CASSQDSGPWTGGGYTF
.,TRBJ2-7,TRBV6-5,TRBD1,TGTGCCAGCAGTTCCCGACAGGGGGGCTACGAGCAGTACTTC,CASSSRQGGYEQYF
.,TRBJ1-2,TRBV15,.,TGTGCCACCAGCAGACCCCCAGGGTTTTCATATGGCTACACCTTC,CATSRPPGFSYGYTF
.,TRBJ1-6,TRBV5-4,.,TGTGCCAGCAGCCCGGGGGGCGCTACCACACCCCTCCACTTT,CASSPGGATTPLHF
.,TRBJ1-1,TRBV30,TRBD1,TGTGCCTGGAGGAACAGGGGAGACACTGAAGCTTTCTTT,CAWRNRGDTEAFF
.,TRBJ1-1,TRBV6-5,.,TGTGCCAGGCCCCGACAGGACATGAACACTGAAGCTTTCTTT,CARPRQDMNTEAFF
.,TRBJ1-2,TRBV4-1,.,TGCGCCAGCAGCCAAGCTCGCTATGGCTACACCTTC,CASSQARYGYTF